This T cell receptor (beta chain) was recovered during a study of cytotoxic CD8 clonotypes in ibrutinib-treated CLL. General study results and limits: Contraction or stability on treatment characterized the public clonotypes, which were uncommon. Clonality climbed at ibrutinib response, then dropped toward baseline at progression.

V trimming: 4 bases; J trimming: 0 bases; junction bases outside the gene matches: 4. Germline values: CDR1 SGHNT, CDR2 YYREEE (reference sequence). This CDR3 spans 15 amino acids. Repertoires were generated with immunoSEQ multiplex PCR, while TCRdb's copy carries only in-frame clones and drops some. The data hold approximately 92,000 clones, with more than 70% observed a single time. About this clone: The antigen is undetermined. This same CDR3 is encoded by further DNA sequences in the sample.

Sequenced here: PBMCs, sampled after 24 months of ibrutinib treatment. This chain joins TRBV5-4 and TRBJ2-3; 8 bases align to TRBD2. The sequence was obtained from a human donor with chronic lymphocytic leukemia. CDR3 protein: CASSPSGSSTDTQYF. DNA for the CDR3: TGTGCCAGCAGCCCTAGCGGGTCTAGCACAGATACGCAGTATTTT.